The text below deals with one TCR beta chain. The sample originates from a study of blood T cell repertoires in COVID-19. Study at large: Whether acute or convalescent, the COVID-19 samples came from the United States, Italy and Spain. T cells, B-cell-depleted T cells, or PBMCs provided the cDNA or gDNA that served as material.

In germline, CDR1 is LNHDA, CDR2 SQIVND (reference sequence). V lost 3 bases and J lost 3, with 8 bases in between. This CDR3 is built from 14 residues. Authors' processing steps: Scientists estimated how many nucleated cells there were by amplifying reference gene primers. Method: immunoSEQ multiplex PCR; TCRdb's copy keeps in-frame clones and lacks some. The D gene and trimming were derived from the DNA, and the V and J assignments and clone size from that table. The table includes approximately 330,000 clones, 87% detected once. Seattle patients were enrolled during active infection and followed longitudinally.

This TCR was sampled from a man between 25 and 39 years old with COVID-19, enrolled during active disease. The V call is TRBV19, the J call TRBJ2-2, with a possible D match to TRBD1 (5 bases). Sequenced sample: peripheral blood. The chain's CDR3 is CASSISRDTGELFF. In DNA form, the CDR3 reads TGTGCCAGTAGTATTTCCAGGGACACCGGGGAGCTGTTTTTT.